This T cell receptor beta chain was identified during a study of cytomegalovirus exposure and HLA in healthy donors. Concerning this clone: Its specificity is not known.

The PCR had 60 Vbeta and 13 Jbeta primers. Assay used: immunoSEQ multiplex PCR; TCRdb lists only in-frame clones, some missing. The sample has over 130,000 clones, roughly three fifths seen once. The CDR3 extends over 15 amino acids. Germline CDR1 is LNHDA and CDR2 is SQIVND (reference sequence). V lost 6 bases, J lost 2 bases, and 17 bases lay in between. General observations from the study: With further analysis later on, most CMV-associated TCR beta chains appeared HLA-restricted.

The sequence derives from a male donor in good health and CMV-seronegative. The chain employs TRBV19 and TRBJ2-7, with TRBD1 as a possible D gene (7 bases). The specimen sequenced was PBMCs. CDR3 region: CASRAGQLGPYEQYF. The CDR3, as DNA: TGTGCCAGTAGGGCGGGACAGCTCGGCCCCTACGAGCAGTACTTC.